This entry lists 24 T cell receptor beta chains sequenced from one sample in a study of shared clonotypes between healthy human individuals. Libraries were prepared by immunoSEQ multiplex PCR; TCRdb keeps only in-frame clonotypes and omits some of them. The repertoire holds about 2.4 million clones, with over 85% as singletons. The sample was naive CD4+ T cells from PBMCs. Stated subset: CD45RA+ positively selected. All receptors come from a man between 18 and 35 years old in good health. Some clones in this sample may be carry-over from other donors' samples.

This clone was counted a single time. V and J are TRBV7-6 and TRBJ2-2; D perhaps matches TRBD1 (6 bases). Trimming pared 3 bases from V and 5 bases from J, leaving 13 bases between. From germline, CDR1 is SGHVS and CDR2 FNYEAQ. The CDR3 covers 15 residues. The CDR3 nucleotides are TGTGCCAGCAGCTTGCTACAGGGTGGGACCGGGGAGCTGTTTTTT. This translates into CASSLLQGGTGELFF.

The chain joins TRBV4-1 to TRBJ2-1, with D perhaps TRBD2 (5 bases). This CDR3 comprises 17 residues. CDR1 and CDR2 (germline): MGHRA, YSYEKL. With 4 bases removed from V and 0 bases from J, the gap between germline ends came to 16 bases. The CDR3 DNA follows: TGCGCCAGCAGCCTTACACCTACTAGTTCCTCCTACAATGAGCAGTTCTTC. It encodes CASSLTPTSSSYNEQFF.

The chain couples TRBV19 to TRBJ2-1; the D gene is possibly TRBD1 (5 bases). The CDR3 runs to 15 residues. Deletions cut 9 bases from V and 7 bases from J, with 22 bases between. The germline gives CDR1 LNHDA, CDR2 SQIVND (reference sequence). The CDR3: CASHAVAAQGNEQFF. The CDR3 region has the DNA TGTGCCAGCCACGCCGTTGCCGCGCAGGGAAATGAGCAGTTCTTC.

V usage is TRBV7-2 and J usage is TRBJ1-1; D ambiguous. This CDR3 has 15 amino acids. The V and J ends lost 5 bases and 2 bases respectively, with 15 bases between them. Germline values: CDR1 SGHTA, CDR2 FQGNSA. The CDR3 is CASSQIRKRNTEAFF. DNA for the CDR3: TGTGCCAGCAGCCAGATTAGGAAGCGAAACACTGAAGCTTTCTTT.

Here the CDR3 reads CASSLGSSGRAWSYNEQFF. The CDR3 region has the DNA TGCGCCAGCAGCCTTGGGAGTAGCGGGAGGGCCTGGTCCTACAATGAGCAGTTCTTC. The genes are TRBV4-3 and TRBJ2-1, with 11 bases identical to TRBD2. The CDR3 sequence is 19 residues long. Germline CDR1 reads LGHNA; CDR2 reads YSLEER. V shed 4 bases and J 1 base; nucleotides not matched to a gene: 12.

V and J are TRBV9 and TRBJ2-5, with 10 bases identical to TRBD2. The CDR3 covers 15 residues. The trim removed 4 bases at V and 5 bases at J, leaving 8 bases unmatched. Germline lookup yields CDR1 SGDLS and CDR2 YYNGEE. Here the CDR3 DNA reads TGTGCCAGCAGCTGGACTAGCGGAGGGTTTGAGACCCAGTACTTC. It encodes CASSWTSGGFETQYF.

The chain couples TRBV2 to TRBJ2-2, with D tentatively TRBD1 (5 bases). The germline CDR1 and CDR2 sequences are SNHLY and FYNNEI. The V and J ends lost 7 bases and 7 bases respectively, with 13 bases between them. This CDR3 comprises 13 residues. The CDR3 nucleotides are TGTGCCAGCACTCAAGGGGTTGGCGGGGAGCTGTTTTTT. Translating gives CASTQGVGGELFF. The whole variable domain, remainder taken from reference TRBV2 and TRBJ2-2, is EPEVTQTPSHQVTQMGQEVILRCVPISNHLYFYWYRQILGQKVEFLVSFYNNEISEKSEIFDDQFSVERPDGSNFTLKIRSTKLEDSAMYFCASTQGVGGELFFGEGSRLTVL.

The V and J genes are TRBV4-3 and TRBJ1-2, with D unclear. The V end was cut by 1 base, the J end by 0 bases, with 9 bases between. This CDR3 region has 15 residues. Germline lookup yields CDR1 LGHNA and CDR2 YSLEER. In DNA, the CDR3 is TGCGCCAGCAGCCAAGCGGAAGCCCCTAACTATGGCTACACCTTC. Translating gives CASSQAEAPNYGYTF.

The rearrangement uses TRBV7-3 and TRBJ2-7; 8 bases are a match to TRBD1. The CDR3 is 15 residues long. J was trimmed by 2 bases and V by 5 bases; bases with no gene match: 8. The V gene's germline CDR1 is SGHTA and CDR2 FQGTGA. The CDR3 spells CASSPWGTGPYEQYF. The CDR3, as DNA: TGTGCCAGCAGCCCCTGGGGGACAGGCCCCTACGAGCAGTACTTC.

The chain employs TRBV7-6 and TRBJ2-7, with 11 nucleotides matching TRBD1. The CDR3 runs 22 residues. V lost 2 bases and J lost 6; bases outside the gene matches: 27. Looked up from germline, CDR1 is SGHVS and CDR2 is FNYEAQ. The CDR3: CASSLLRSEEFNRGTGGGEQYF. Here the CDR3 DNA reads TGTGCCAGCAGCTTACTTCGGTCGGAAGAGTTCAACCGTGGGACAGGGGGGGGCGAGCAGTACTTC.

This clone has a handful of counts. The chain links TRBV5-6 to TRBJ1-1; TRBD1 matches at 8 bases. The CDR3 runs to 15 residues. The V gene end was trimmed by 4 bases and the J gene end by 4 bases; junction bases not matched to a gene: 9. The germline CDR1 and CDR2 sequences are SGHDT and YYEEEE. CDR3 protein: CASSRRTGRSTEAFF. In DNA, the CDR3 is TGTGCCAGCAGCCGTCGGACAGGGAGGAGCACTGAAGCTTTCTTT.

The chain links TRBV25-1 to TRBJ2-1; no definite D call. This CDR3 has 14 amino acids. V was pared by 3 bases and J by 8 bases, with 14 bases between. Per germline, CDR1 MGHDK and CDR2 SYGVNS. CDR3 nucleotide sequence: TGTGCCAGCAGTGATCCAGTTAATGACGATGAGCAGTTCTTC. This encodes CASSDPVNDDEQFF.

CDR3 in DNA: TGTGCCATCAGCGAGCAGGGTCACTATGGCTACACCTTC. Protein sequence: CAISEQGHYGYTF. The V and J genes are TRBV10-3 and TRBJ1-2, with TRBD1 as a possible D gene (5 bases). Germline loops: CDR1 ENHRY, CDR2 SYGVKD. The CDR3 loop spans 13 amino acids. V lost 6 bases and J 3 bases, leaving 11 bases between the germline ends.

About this clone itself: At the DNA level, this CDR3 is encoded by other sequences in the same sample as well. This chain joins TRBV27 and TRBJ2-3, with D unclear. V shed 6 bases and J shed 1 base, with 2 bases lying between them. Looked up from germline, CDR1 is MNHEY and CDR2 is SMNVEV (reference sequence). The CDR3 loop spans 11 amino acids. CDR3 sequence (DNA): TGTGCCAGCAGGCGCACAGATACGCAGTATTTT. The encoded protein is CASRRTDTQYF.

Points on this clone: Different DNA sequences within this sample yield the same CDR3. The V gene is TRBV29-1, the J gene TRBJ1-1; D remains unclear. The germline gives CDR1 SQVTM, CDR2 ANQGSEA. There are 13 residues in the CDR3. V was trimmed by 1 base and J by 1 base, leaving 7 bases between them. For the CDR3, the DNA is TGCAGCGTTGAAGGGAGGGCGAACACTGAAGCTTTCTTT. This gives the protein CSVEGRANTEAFF.

The V gene is TRBV6-5, the J gene TRBJ1-5; 9 positions match TRBD1. CDR3 length: 15 amino acids. The germline gives CDR1 MNHEY, CDR2 SVGAGI. V shed 0 bases, J shed 7 bases, and the junction held 4 bases outside the gene matches. CDR3 region: CASSYSGQGRQPQHF. The CDR3 coding sequence is TGTGCCAGCAGTTACTCGGGACAGGGACGACAGCCCCAGCATTTT.

This clone was found once. The V and J genes are TRBV29-1 and TRBJ1-1; D ambiguous. Germline-derived CDR1 and CDR2 are SQVTM and ANQGSEA. With 0 bases removed from V and 7 bases from J, the gap between germline ends came to 3 bases. CDR3 length: 10 residues. CDR3 region: CSVEESEAFF. CDR3 nucleotides: TGCAGCGTTGAAGAGAGTGAAGCTTTCTTT.

This clone was observed a single time. J is TRBJ1-2 and V is TRBV19; 10 nucleotides match TRBD1. V gave up 5 bases and J gave up 4 bases; unmatched junction bases: 7. The CDR3 length is 15 residues. CDR1 is LNHDA and CDR2 is SQIVND in the germline V gene (reference sequence). The CDR3 DNA follows: TGTGCCAGTAGTTTCGACAGGGGGCTACCCTATGGCTACACCTTC. Translating it yields CASSFDRGLPYGYTF. The entire variable domain, with the rest obtained from reference TRBV19 and TRBJ1-2, is as follows: DGGITQSPKYLFRKEGQNVTLSCEQNLNHDAMYWYRQDPGQGLRLIYYSQIVNDFQKGDIAEGYSVSREKKESFPLTVTSAQKNPTAFYLCASSFDRGLPYGYTFGSGTRLTVV.

The chain couples TRBV5-1 to TRBJ1-2, with D tentatively TRBD1 (5 bases). The CDR3 is made up of 16 amino acids. Germline V lookup: CDR1 SGHRS, CDR2 YFSETQ. Trimming left V 4 bases short and J 4 bases short, with 20 bases between. The CDR3 DNA reads as TGCGCCAGCAGCCCCGAAGGGATCGGGACTTTCTATGGCTACACCTTC. The encoded protein is CASSPEGIGTFYGYTF.

V and J are TRBV5-4 and TRBJ2-7; no clear D gene. V lost 1 base, J lost 6 bases, and 8 bases lay in between. In germline, CDR1 is SGHNT, CDR2 YYREEE (reference sequence). The CDR3 is 12 residues long. DNA for the CDR3: TGTGCCAGCAGCTTGTATTTGGGCGAGCAGTACTTC. This gives the protein CASSLYLGEQYF.

This clone occurred once. V is TRBV28 and J is TRBJ2-3, with 8 bases identical to TRBD1. The germline V gene has CDR1 MDHEN and CDR2 SYDVKM. V dropped 5 bases and J dropped 1; count of bases not matched to a gene: 8. The CDR3 sequence is 16 residues long. CDR3 sequence reads: CASSPQGAEGTDTQYF. The DNA of the CDR3 is TGTGCCAGCAGTCCCCAGGGGGCAGAGGGCACAGATACGCAGTATTTT.

J is TRBJ1-6 and V is TRBV30, with a tentative D call TRBD1 (5 bases). Trimming took off 3 bases at V and 7 bases at J, with 13 bases between the two ends. Germline V gene data show CDR1 as GTSNPN and CDR2 as SVGIG (reference sequence). The CDR3 length is 14 residues. DNA of the CDR3: TGTGCCTGGAGGGGAGGGGTAGGGAATTCACCCCTCCACTTT. It translates to CAWRGGVGNSPLHF.

The V and J genes are TRBV19 and TRBJ2-2, with 10 bases aligning to TRBD2. Germline V gives CDR1 LNHDA, CDR2 SQIVND (reference sequence). This CDR3 is built from 14 residues. Germline trimming cut 9 bases from V and 4 bases from J; bases unmatched to any gene: 5. CDR3 loop: CARPSGSRTGELFF. CDR3 DNA: TGTGCCAGGCCTAGCGGGAGTCGCACCGGGGAGCTGTTTTTT.

The V gene is TRBV5-4, the J gene TRBJ2-3; 10 nucleotides agree with TRBD1. This CDR3 contains 17 residues. V shed 3 bases, J shed 4 bases, and the junction held 11 bases outside the gene matches. CDR1 is SGHNT and CDR2 is YYREEE in the germline V gene (reference sequence). CDR3 nucleotide sequence: TGTGCCAGCAGCTCAATCTTGGGACAGGGGTCCGCAGATACGCAGTATTTT. Amino acids: CASSSILGQGSADTQYF.